The next 11 T cell receptor beta chains were all read from a single sample in a study of blood T cell repertoires in COVID-19. TCRdb's copy holds only in-frame clones and misses some; the assay was immunoSEQ multiplex PCR. Found here are around 380,000 clones, 87% of them singletons; the top ten hold 1% to 1.5%. Sequencing was performed on PBMCs or T cells enriched from blood (not recorded which). The origin of the receptors is a man in his thirties or forties who had recovered from COVID-19.

The V and J genes are TRBV6-5 and TRBJ1-5; TRBD1 is a possible D gene (5 bases). CDR1 is MNHEY, CDR2 SVGAGI, per germline. Trimming took 7 bases from V and 4 from J, leaving 17 bases between them. The CDR3 totals 15 residues. This CDR3 reads CASTPDIFGNQPQHF. CDR3 in DNA: TGTGCCAGCACCCCGGACATATTTGGAAATCAGCCCCAGCATTTT.

The chain recombines TRBV4-3 with TRBJ2-1; 7 bases are shared with TRBD2. Per the germline V gene, CDR1 is LGHNA and CDR2 is YSLEER. The CDR3 extends over 18 amino acids. The V and J ends lost 1 base and 1 base, in that order; junction bases with no gene match: 10. The CDR3 sequence is CASSQVAGVIRSYNEQFF. CDR3 nucleotides: TGCGCCAGCAGCCAAGTCGCGGGGGTCATAAGGTCCTACAATGAGCAGTTCTTC.

The gene calls are TRBV12-3 or TRBV12-4 and TRBJ1-1; the D is unclear. V was clipped by 8 bases and J by 5 bases, with 12 bases between them. The CDR3 runs to 12 residues. CDR3 sequence: CASHGGRTEAFF. CDR3 coding DNA: TGTGCCAGCCATGGTGGCAGAACTGAAGCTTTCTTT.

This rearrangement joins TRBV3-1 (or the pseudogene TRBV3-2) to TRBJ1-3; D is unresolved. CDR1 and CDR2 (germline): LGHDT, YNNKEL (reference sequence). The V and J ends lost 3 bases and 7 bases respectively, with 4 bases between them. This CDR3 spans 11 amino acids. CDR3 coding DNA: TGTGCCAGCAGCCAGGAGAACACCATATATTTT. Amino acid sequence: CASSQENTIYF.

The V gene is TRBV12-3 or TRBV12-4, the J gene TRBJ1-2; 10 nucleotides match TRBD1. The CDR3 has 13 residues. V shed 6 bases and J 11 bases; nucleotides not matched to a gene: 9. CDR3 in amino acids: CASSSDRGRGYTF. The CDR3 DNA sequence: TGTGCCAGCAGCTCGGACAGGGGGAGGGGGTACACCTTC.

A note on this clone: A read error may be the cause here, since a much bigger clone is one base away. Other DNA sequences in the sample encode the same CDR3. This chain connects TRBV6-5 to TRBJ1-1, with D possibly being TRBD1 (6 bases). Germline V gene data show CDR1 as MNHEY and CDR2 as SVGAGI. The CDR3 is 14 amino acids. Trimming took off 0 bases at V and 1 base at J, with 6 bases between the two ends. CDR3 sequence (DNA): TGTGCCAGCAGTTACTCAGGGGGGAACACTGAAGCTTTCTTT. Translated: CASSYSGGNTEAFF.

The V call is TRBV19, the J call TRBJ1-2; maybe TRBD1 (5 bases). With 6 bases removed from V and 5 bases from J, the gap between germline ends came to 10 bases. From germline, CDR1 is LNHDA and CDR2 SQIVND (reference sequence). The CDR3 extends over 12 amino acids. This CDR3 is CASRDGGYGYTF. The CDR3 nucleotides read TGTGCCAGTAGGGATGGGGGGTATGGCTACACCTTC.

The V call is TRBV5-4, the J call TRBJ1-5; D is unclear. This CDR3 is 14 amino acids long. Germline values: CDR1 SGHNT, CDR2 YYREEE (reference sequence). V was trimmed by 0 bases and J by 4 bases, leaving 8 bases between them. The CDR3 sequence is CASSLGPGNQPQHF. The CDR3 DNA reads as TGTGCCAGCAGCTTGGGGCCGGGGAATCAGCCCCAGCATTTT.

This chain joins TRBV29-1 and TRBJ1-2; 10 nucleotides align to TRBD1. The V and J ends lost 6 bases and 8 bases, in that order; junction bases with no gene match: 15. CDR1 and CDR2 from the germline V gene are SQVTM and ANQGSEA. This CDR3 has 15 residues. The CDR3 spells CSVPTGTGDLGGYTF. Here the CDR3 DNA reads TGCAGCGTCCCCACCGGGACAGGGGACCTAGGGGGCTACACCTTC.

CDR3 loop: CASSQGIDTEAFF. In nucleotides, the CDR3 is TGTGCCAGCAGCCAGGGGATCGACACTGAAGCTTTCTTT. The chain combines TRBV27 with TRBJ1-1, with D possibly matching TRBD1 (6 bases). The CDR3 covers 13 residues. The V end lost 6 bases, the J end lost 3 bases, and 11 bases lay between the germline ends. CDR1 MNHEY and CDR2 SMNVEV come from the germline V gene (reference sequence).

In its sample, this clone was seen once. This sequence joins TRBV2 and TRBJ1-3, with 8 bases that match TRBD1. This CDR3 comprises 17 residues. Germline CDR1 and CDR2: SNHLY and FYNNEI. Trimming took 7 bases from V and 1 from J; bases not matched to a gene: 12. CDR3 bases: TGTGCCAGCACTCTTCAGGGGGCTATCGTGTCTGGAAACACCATATATTTT. Protein sequence: CASTLQGAIVSGNTIYF.